Shown below are 13 T cell receptor beta chains from a single sample sequenced in a study of beta chain features in type 1 diabetes. Expressed TCRB transcripts were sequenced because the entire RNA isolate underwent reverse transcription. Sequencing was performed with immunoSEQ multiplex PCR; in TCRdb, only in-frame clones are kept and a portion is missing. The sample lists fewer than 20,000 clones, around 59% seen once, with 0.45% to 0.55% in the top ten. The sample taken for sequencing was stem cell memory CD4+ T cells from blood. These receptors were collected from a young woman in good health.

This clone appeared a few times. The V and J genes are TRBV4-2 and TRBJ2-1, with 10 positions matching TRBD2. The CDR3 spans 16 residues. Trimming took 5 bases from V and 7 from J; bases not matched to a gene: 11. CDR1 is LGHNA, CDR2 YNFKEQ, per germline. For the CDR3, the DNA is TGTGCCAGCAGCTTTCGAACCACTAGCGGGACTAATGAGCAGTTCTTC. This translates into CASSFRTTSGTNEQFF.

The table lists this clone with a count of one. V and J are TRBV4-1 and TRBJ2-5; 9 nucleotides agree with TRBD1. The CDR3 length is 13 residues. Germline CDR1 reads MGHRA; CDR2 reads YSYEKL. V lost 4 bases to trimming and J lost 7 bases; unmatched junction nucleotides: 4. CDR3 coding DNA: TGCGCCAGCAGCCGGACAGGGGATTTGACCCAGTACTTC. This gives the protein CASSRTGDLTQYF.

A few counts support this clone. The chain is built from TRBV7-2 and TRBJ1-5; 8 nucleotides align to TRBD1. V shed 0 bases and J 11 bases; nucleotides not matched to a gene: 12. Germline lookup yields CDR1 SGHTA and CDR2 FQGNSA. The CDR3 sequence is 16 residues long. CDR3 protein: CASSLAGTGAQLAQHF. CDR3 DNA sequence: TGTGCCAGCAGCTTAGCTGGGACAGGTGCCCAATTGGCCCAGCATTTT.

This clone came up once. The rearrangement joins TRBV19 to TRBJ2-2, with D perhaps TRBD1 (7 bases). The CDR3 totals 16 residues. Germline loops: CDR1 LNHDA, CDR2 SQIVND (reference sequence). V was shortened by 8 bases and J by 4 bases, with 20 bases between the two germline ends. In nucleotides, the CDR3 is TGTGCCAGTTGCCTTCAGGGGGAGGCGAGCACCGGGGAGCTGTTTTTT. It specifies CASCLQGEASTGELFF.

This clone was seen a handful of times. The chain couples TRBV5-1 to TRBJ2-1; TRBD2 agrees at 11 bases. CDR3 length: 16 residues. Trimming removed 4 bases from V and 7 bases from J; junction bases left unmatched: 10. The germline gives CDR1 SGHRS, CDR2 YFSETQ. CDR3 sequence reads: CASSRTLAGVENEQFF. The CDR3 DNA is TGCGCCAGCAGCCGGACACTAGCGGGAGTGGAGAATGAGCAGTTCTTC.

The chain uses TRBV21-1 and TRBJ2-3; the DNA was not used to check the table's D call, TRBD1. TRBV21-1 is an annotated pseudogene. The CDR3 sequence is 16 residues long. DNA of the CDR3: TGTGCCAGCAGCAAGAGGAGGGACAGTGACACAGATACGCAGTATTTT. As protein: CASSKRRDSDTDTQYF.

V usage is TRBV6-5 and J usage is TRBJ1-2; tentatively, D is TRBD1 (5 bases). Looked up from germline, CDR1 is MNHEY and CDR2 is SVGAGI. V was trimmed by 2 bases and J by 3 bases, leaving 10 bases between them. The CDR3 covers 14 residues. For the CDR3, the DNA is TGTGCCAGCAGTTACCGGGGGTTGGACTATGGCTACACCTTC. The encoded protein is CASSYRGLDYGYTF.

This chain links TRBV4-2 with TRBJ2-7; maybe TRBD2 (6 bases). With 0 bases removed from V and 2 bases from J, the gap between germline ends came to 14 bases. The CDR3 length is 16 residues. CDR1 and CDR2 (germline): LGHNA, YNFKEQ. As DNA, the CDR3 is TGTGCCAGCAGCCAAGAATCGGCGGGACTTGCCTACGAGCAGTACTTC. Protein sequence: CASSQESAGLAYEQYF.

The rearrangement links TRBV5-4 to TRBJ2-1, with TRBD1 as a possible D gene (6 bases). CDR1 and CDR2 from the germline V gene are SGHNT and YYREEE (reference sequence). This CDR3 is 15 amino acids long. V lost 4 bases and J lost 5, with 16 bases in between. CDR3 sequence reads: CASSVPRDKNNEQFF. DNA of the CDR3: TGTGCCAGCAGCGTACCCCGGGACAAAAACAATGAGCAGTTCTTC.

The J gene is TRBJ1-1, the V gene TRBV5-1; 9 nucleotides align to TRBD1. This CDR3 comprises 18 residues. Germline values: CDR1 SGHRS, CDR2 YFSETQ. The trim removed 4 bases at V and 1 base at J, leaving 14 bases unmatched. The CDR3 DNA reads as TGCGCCAGCAGCGCGACCCCGTCCGAGGACAGGGGGAACACTGAAGCTTTCTTT. The encoded protein is CASSATPSEDRGNTEAFF.

The chain couples TRBV7-3 to TRBJ2-1; no clear D gene. The CDR3 totals 14 residues. Trimming pared 5 bases from V and 3 bases from J, leaving 11 bases between. Germline V gene sequence: CDR1 SGHTA, CDR2 FQGTGA. CDR3 DNA: TGTGCCAGCAGCCCTCCCGGGTTCTACAATGAGCAGTTCTTC. Residues: CASSPPGFYNEQFF.

In this sample, this clone turned up a few times. The rearrangement uses TRBV4-2 and TRBJ2-7, with TRBD2 identical over 13 bases. CDR1 is LGHNA and CDR2 is YNFKEQ in the germline V gene. The CDR3 consists of 15 residues. J was trimmed by 4 bases and V by 2 bases; bases with no gene match: 2. Here the CDR3 DNA reads TGTGCCAGCAGCCAACGGGGACTAGCGGGGTACGAGCAGTACTTC. It is translated as CASSQRGLAGYEQYF.

A few counts support this clone. The J gene is TRBJ2-1, the V gene TRBV28; 11 bases agree with TRBD2. Losses at the gene ends were 2 bases for V and 10 bases for J; bases not matched to a gene: 13. Germline CDR1 reads MDHEN; CDR2 reads SYDVKM. This CDR3 has 17 amino acids. CDR3 protein: CASSLNRIGTSGKEQFF. CDR3 bases: TGTGCCAGCAGTTTAAACAGGATTGGGACTAGCGGTAAGGAGCAGTTCTTC.